This is a list of T cell receptor beta chains from one sample in a study of beta chain features in type 1 diabetes. The repertoire was sequenced with immunoSEQ multiplex PCR; TCRdb's copy has only in-frame clones and lacks some. The table lists around 650,000 clones, 9.5% to 15% of them singletons. The sample comprised naive CD4+ T cells from blood. The receptors originated from a man aged 30 to 39 with type 1 diabetes. CDR3s include the opening cysteine and the closing phenylalanine or tryptophan. D genes are given only for firm matches. The listing skips clone size in some rows; elsewhere it reads once, few, many or a size class.

j_call	d_call	v_call	clone_size	cdr3_aa	cdr3_nt
TRBJ2-4	.	TRBV18	few	CASSQARAGIQYF	TGTGCCAGCTCACAGGCCAGGGCGGGCATTCAGTACTTC
TRBJ2-5	TRBD2	TRBV18	.	CASSPGTSQETQYF	TGTGCCAGCTCACCGGGGACTAGCCAAGAGACCCAGTACTTC
TRBJ2-5	TRBD1	TRBV13	few	CATGTVQETQYF	TGTGCCACAGGGACAGTCCAAGAGACCCAGTACTTC
TRBJ1-2	.	TRBV7-3	.	CASSPAGDYGYTF	TGTGCCAGCAGCCCGGCCGGGGACTATGGCTACACCTTC
TRBJ1-5	.	TRBV2	.	CASSEGLPSNQPQHF	TGTGCCAGCAGTGAAGGGCTCCCGTCGAATCAGCCCCAGCATTTT
TRBJ2-3	.	TRBV29-1	.	CSALRRRAATDTQYF	TGCAGCGCCCTACGCCGCAGGGCCGCCACAGATACGCAGTATTTT
TRBJ1-1	.	TRBV7-2	few	CASSPGAANTEAFF	TGTGCCAGCAGCCCCGGGGCAGCGAACACTGAAGCTTTCTTT
TRBJ2-1	.	TRBV4-3	.	CASSQAAGRTAEQFF	TGCGCCAGCAGCCAAGCGGCAGGGCGAACCGCCGAGCAGTTCTTC
TRBJ2-7	TRBD1	TRBV28	few	CASSSYSDRGRYEQYF	TGTGCCAGCAGTTCCTATTCCGACAGGGGACGCTACGAGCAGTACTTC
TRBJ2-5	.	TRBV7-6	.	CASSSYRLGLLGETQYF	TGTGCCAGCAGCTCTTATCGACTAGGATTGCTGGGCGAGACCCAGTACTTC
TRBJ2-2	.	TRBV15	.	CASRTRTAGDTGELFF	TGTGCTAGTAGAACCCGGACGGCGGGTGACACCGGGGAGCTGTTTTTT
TRBJ1-5	.	TRBV30	few	CACSTADNQPQHF	TGTGCCTGTTCGACAGCAGACAATCAGCCCCAGCATTTT
TRBJ2-1	.	TRBV18	few	CASSPPNSYNEQFF	TGTGCCAGCTCACCTCCGAACAGCTACAATGAGCAGTTCTTC
TRBJ2-6	.	TRBV2	.	CASSSGANVLTF	TGTGCCAGCTCGTCTGGGGCCAACGTCCTGACTTTC
TRBJ2-7	.	TRBV6-5	.	CAAGQGNRWQYF	TGTGCCGCCGGGCAGGGAAACAGGTGGCAGTACTTC
TRBJ2-3	.	TRBV9	few	CASSVVVSGADTQYF	TGTGCCAGCAGCGTAGTGGTCTCCGGGGCAGATACGCAGTATTTT
TRBJ1-2	.	TRBV5-6	few	CASSSRYRSEGYTF	TGTGCCAGCAGCTCACGGTACAGGTCGGAAGGCTACACCTTC
TRBJ1-1	TRBD1	TRBV4-2	.	CASSQGDREPNTEAFF	TGTGCCAGCAGCCAAGGGGACAGGGAACCGAACACTGAAGCTTTCTTT
TRBJ2-2	.	TRBV15	.	CATSIKRRTNTGELFF	TGTGCCACCAGCATCAAAAGACGCACGAACACCGGGGAGCTGTTTTTT
TRBJ2-1	.	TRBV15	many	CATSRDKGSHNEQFF	TGTGCCACCAGCAGGGACAAGGGCAGCCACAATGAGCAGTTCTTC
TRBJ1-3	.	TRBV27	few	CASSLKASSGNTIYF	TGTGCCAGCAGTTTAAAGGCTAGCTCTGGAAACACCATATATTTT
TRBJ1-4	.	TRBV14	.	CASSQPGHLNEKLFF	TGTGCCAGCAGCCAGCCAGGGCACCTAAATGAAAAACTGTTTTTT
TRBJ2-4	.	TRBV5-4	few	CASSLSGGAKNIQYF	TGTGCCAGCAGCTTGAGTGGGGGGGCCAAAAACATTCAGTACTTC
TRBJ2-2	.	TRBV28	few	CASSVHANTGELFF	TGTGCCAGCAGTGTTCACGCGAACACCGGGGAGCTGTTTTTT
TRBJ1-6	.	TRBV29-1	.	CSVGSGGDSPLHF	TGCAGCGTTGGTTCGGGGGGGGATTCACCCCTCCACTTT
TRBJ2-1	TRBD2	TRBV5-1	few	CASSPSGGDYNEQFF	TGCGCCAGCAGCCCTAGCGGGGGAGACTACAATGAGCAGTTCTTC
TRBJ2-1	.	TRBV7-2	.	CASTPGYYNEQFF	TGTGCCAGCACCCCAGGGTACTACAATGAGCAGTTCTTC
TRBJ2-3	TRBD1	TRBV10-3	.	CAITQNGQGSDTQYF	TGTGCCATCACTCAAAACGGACAGGGATCAGATACGCAGTATTTT
TRBJ2-1	.	TRBV5-1	.	CASSSQISNEQFF	TGCGCCAGCAGCTCCCAAATCTCCAATGAGCAGTTCTTC
TRBJ2-3	.	TRBV27	.	CATQNRDHADTQYF	TGTGCCACCCAAAACCGGGACCATGCAGATACGCAGTATTTT
TRBJ1-2	.	TRBV5-6	.	CASSGQGNYGYTF	TGTGCCAGCAGCGGCCAAGGAAACTATGGCTACACCTTC
TRBJ1-2	TRBD1	TRBV2	.	CASRGTGTGDGYTF	TGTGCCAGCAGGGGAACCGGGACAGGGGACGGCTACACCTTC
TRBJ2-1	TRBD2	TRBV27	few	CASSQRGEQFF	TGTGCCAGCAGTCAGCGGGGTGAGCAGTTCTTC
TRBJ1-4	.	TRBV18	.	CASSPEGTAKLFF	TGTGCCAGCTCACCCGAGGGTACCGCAAAACTGTTTTTT
TRBJ2-2	.	TRBV9	.	CASSTPPGTRNTGELFF	TGTGCCAGCAGCACCCCCCCGGGAACTAGAAACACCGGGGAGCTGTTTTTT
TRBJ2-1	TRBD1	TRBV5-1	few	CASSPTGQISDEQFF	TGCGCCAGCAGCCCAACGGGACAGATTAGCGATGAGCAGTTCTTC
TRBJ1-2	.	TRBV19	few	CASSIDRGGPREYTF	TGTGCCAGTAGTATAGACCGAGGGGGACCCCGTGAGTACACCTTC
TRBJ2-5	.	TRBV19	.	CASRIIAGTQETQYF	TGTGCCAGTAGGATTATTGCCGGGACCCAAGAGACCCAGTACTTC
TRBJ2-7	TRBD1	TRBV18	.	CASSPPGQGQGEQYF	TGTGCCAGCTCACCCCCGGGACAGGGGCAAGGAGAGCAGTACTTC
TRBJ1-1	.	TRBV5-1	.	CASSLAYTGLQNTEAFF	TGCGCCAGCAGCTTGGCCTATACGGGACTTCAGAACACTGAAGCTTTCTTT
TRBJ2-7	.	TRBV10-3	few	CAISVGQEATYEQYF	TGTGCCATCAGTGTCGGGCAGGAGGCCACCTACGAGCAGTACTTC
TRBJ2-7	.	TRBV7-6	few	CASSLGGQGPYEQYF	TGTGCCAGCAGCTTAGGTGGGCAGGGGCCCTACGAGCAGTACTTC
TRBJ2-3	.	TRBV6-6	few	CASSSPGTDTQYF	TGTGCCAGCAGTTCTCCAGGCACAGATACGCAGTATTTT
TRBJ1-6	.	TRBV27	few	CASSLGGAYNSPLHF	TGTGCCAGCAGTTTGGGCGGGGCCTATAATTCACCCCTCCACTTT
TRBJ1-6	.	TRBV30	.	CAWSLQDNSPLHF	TGTGCCTGGAGTCTACAGGATAATTCACCCCTCCACTTT